These 30 T cell receptor beta chains share one sample of origin, sequenced in a study of blood T cell repertoires in COVID-19. Profiled with immunoSEQ multiplex PCR; TCRdb holds only in-frame clones, not every one. Of tens of thousands of clones in the sample, 82% are singletons; the top ten hold approximately 10%. The sequencing sample was made of peripheral blood. The receptors come from a man of 80 years or more with COVID-19, enrolled during active disease.

V gene TRBV5-4 combines with J gene TRBJ2-4, with D possibly matching TRBD2 (5 bases). V dropped 0 bases and J dropped 4 bases, with 8 bases sitting between them. From germline, CDR1 is SGHNT and CDR2 YYREEE (reference sequence). CDR3 length: 14 amino acids. This CDR3 is CASSLGTGKNIQYF. CDR3 nucleotide sequence: TGTGCCAGCAGCTTGGGTACGGGGAAAAACATTCAGTACTTC.

The chain employs TRBV27 and TRBJ1-2; 8 nucleotides line up with TRBD1. Germline trimming cut 5 bases from V and 4 bases from J; bases unmatched to any gene: 15. Germline CDR1 reads MNHEY; CDR2 reads SMNVEV (reference sequence). The CDR3 consists of 17 residues. For the CDR3, the DNA is TGTGCCAGCAGTCCCCCGTCACGATACGGGACAGGCTATGGCTACACCTTC. Amino acid sequence: CASSPPSRYGTGYGYTF.

This clone appeared a single time. The V and J genes are TRBV18 and TRBJ2-2; 8 bases fit TRBD2. Germline assignment: CDR1 KGHSH and CDR2 LQKENI. The CDR3 contains 16 residues. V lost 1 base and J lost 1; bases outside the gene matches: 2. This CDR3 is CASSPQSGGNTGELFF. In nucleotides, the CDR3 is TGTGCCAGCTCACCACAGAGCGGGGGGAACACCGGGGAGCTGTTTTTT.

The chain carries TRBV7-9 and TRBJ1-4; D is unclear. CDR3 length: 12 amino acids. Trimming removed 2 bases from V and 4 bases from J, with 2 bases in between. CDR1 is SEHNR, CDR2 FQNEAQ, per germline (reference sequence). CDR3 DNA: TGTGCCAGCAGCTTACTTAATGAAAAACTGTTTTTT. It translates to CASSLLNEKLFF.

The V and J genes are TRBV24-1 and TRBJ2-7, with D perhaps TRBD2 (5 bases). Trimming shortened V by 6 bases and J by 6 bases, and 14 bases separated the two germline ends. CDR3 size: 13 residues. The germline V gene encodes CDR1 KGHDR and CDR2 SFDVKD. DNA for the CDR3: TGTGCCACCAGTCCCCTGAGAGGGAGCGAGCAGTACGTC. Amino acid sequence: CATSPLRGSEQYV.

The gene calls are TRBV29-1 and TRBJ2-2, with unresolved D. CDR1 and CDR2 from the germline V gene are SQVTM and ANQGSEA. The V end was cut by 1 base, the J end by 1 base, with 10 bases between. The CDR3 is 15 residues long. CDR3 amino acids: CSVEGQTLNTGELFF. The CDR3 DNA reads as TGCAGCGTTGAAGGGCAGACTTTGAACACCGGGGAGCTGTTTTTT.

The chain combines TRBV20-1 with TRBJ2-1, with D unresolved. CDR1 is DFQATT, CDR2 SNEGSKA, per germline (reference sequence). Trimming cost V 0 bases and J 9 bases, with 6 bases left between them. There are 11 residues in the CDR3. The chain's CDR3 is CSARDRLEQFF. The CDR3 DNA reads TGCAGTGCTAGAGATCGTCTTGAGCAGTTCTTC.

This clone has only a few counts. The chain couples TRBV28 to TRBJ2-7; TRBD1 matches 7 bases. The germline V gene has CDR1 MDHEN and CDR2 SYDVKM. V dropped 5 bases and J dropped 1; count of bases not matched to a gene: 11. The CDR3 extends over 16 amino acids. Written as DNA, the CDR3 is TGTGCCAGCAGTCCGATTGACAGGGACCCATCCTACGAGCAGTACTTC. It encodes CASSPIDRDPSYEQYF. Complete variable domain (other parts from reference TRBV28 and TRBJ2-7): DVKVTQSSRYLVKRTGEKVFLECVQDMDHENMFWYRQDPGLGLRLIYFSYDVKMKEKGDIPEGYSVSREKKERFSLILESASTNQTSMYLCASSPIDRDPSYEQYFGPGTRLTVT.

The V and J genes are TRBV7-2 and TRBJ1-3, with a weak D call TRBD1 (6 bases). V was pared by 4 bases and J by 0 bases, with 13 bases between. Germline loops: CDR1 SGHTA, CDR2 FQGNSA. The CDR3 loop spans 16 amino acids. The CDR3 region is CASSSLQGISGNTIYF. CDR3 bases: TGTGCCAGCAGCTCCCTACAGGGAATCTCTGGAAACACCATATATTTT.

The chain joins TRBV7-3 to TRBJ2-1, with 9 bases lining up with TRBD2. The CDR3 contains 15 residues. The ends lost 5 bases at V and 1 base at J; junction bases unmatched: 3. CDR1 and CDR2 from the germline V gene are SGHTA and FQGTGA. The CDR3, as DNA: TGTGCCAGCAGCAAACTAGCGGGTTCCTACAATGAGCAGTTCTTC. Translation: CASSKLAGSYNEQFF.

This clone was detected only once. The chain combines TRBV5-6 with TRBJ2-3, with D possibly matching TRBD2 (5 bases). Germline values: CDR1 SGHDT, CDR2 YYEEEE. Trimming took off 4 bases at V and 4 bases at J, with 10 bases between the two ends. This CDR3 spans 13 amino acids. The CDR3: CASSGFGADTQYF. The CDR3 nucleotides are TGTGCCAGCAGCGGGTTCGGGGCAGATACGCAGTATTTT.

The chain is built from TRBV6-5 and TRBJ1-4, with 10 bases fitting TRBD1. Per the germline V gene, CDR1 is MNHEY and CDR2 is SVGAGI. V shed 2 bases and J 7 bases; nucleotides not matched to a gene: 7. This CDR3 has 16 residues. The chain's CDR3 is CASSYARTGGTEKLFF. The CDR3 DNA reads as TGTGCCAGCAGTTACGCACGGACAGGGGGGACTGAAAAACTGTTTTTT.

This clone was seen a handful of times. The rearrangement uses TRBV5-5 and TRBJ1-5, with 7 bases fitting TRBD1. CDR3 length: 14 residues. V lost 3 bases and J lost 5; bases outside the gene matches: 5. In germline, CDR1 is SGHKS, CDR2 YYEKEE (reference sequence). The CDR3 region is CASSSGQHYQPQHF. The CDR3 DNA reads TGTGCCAGCAGCTCGGGACAGCACTATCAGCCCCAGCATTTT.

V gene TRBV23-1 combines with J gene TRBJ1-5, with 8 bases that match TRBD1. TRBV23-1 is treated as an ORF (open reading frame) with a function not yet certain. V lost 3 bases to trimming and J lost 5 bases; unmatched junction nucleotides: 6. The CDR3 totals 15 residues. The CDR3 coding sequence is TGCGCCAGCAGTCACGGACAGGGTCCTCATCAGCCCCAGCATTTT. Its protein is CASSHGQGPHQPQHF.

The chain employs TRBV19 and TRBJ1-4; D is possibly TRBD1 (6 bases). This CDR3 has 13 amino acids. Trimming stripped 8 bases from V and 6 bases from J, with 13 bases between. In germline, CDR1 is LNHDA, CDR2 SQIVND (reference sequence). The CDR3 DNA reads TGTGCCAGTGATCCAGGGGCGGATGAAAAACTGTTTTTT. It is translated as CASDPGADEKLFF.

The gene calls are TRBV11-2 and TRBJ2-5, with 13 positions matching TRBD2. The CDR3 extends over 16 amino acids. The trim removed 1 base at V and 1 base at J, leaving 0 bases unmatched. Germline V gene data show CDR1 as SGHAT and CDR2 as FQNNGV. This CDR3 is CASSLGLAGGQETQYF. Here the CDR3 DNA reads TGTGCCAGCAGCTTAGGACTAGCGGGAGGCCAAGAGACCCAGTACTTC. Full variable domain (remainder filled in from reference TRBV11-2 and TRBJ2-5): EAGVAQSPRYKIIEKRQSVAFWCNPISGHATLYWYQQILGQGPKLLIQFQNNGVVDDSQLPKDRFSAERLKGVDSTLKIQPAKLEDSAVYLCASSLGLAGGQETQYFGPGTRLLVL.

This clone was seen a single time. J is TRBJ2-1 and V is TRBV18, with TRBD2 matching 13 bases. Germline CDR1 KGHSH, CDR2 LQKENI. This CDR3 comprises 15 residues. V was pared by 3 bases and J by 12 bases, with 8 bases of the junction left unmatched. The CDR3 loop is CASSPPGTSGNGQFF. CDR3 coding DNA: TGTGCCAGCTCACCCCCCGGGACTAGCGGGAACGGGCAGTTCTTC.

This chain links TRBV3-1 (or the pseudogene TRBV3-2) with TRBJ1-2; 7 nucleotides align to TRBD1. CDR1 LGHDT and CDR2 YNNKEL come from the germline V gene (reference sequence). The CDR3 sequence is 15 residues long. Trimming took 3 bases from V and 4 from J; bases not matched to a gene: 8. The CDR3: CASSHPGGPSYGYTF. CDR3 sequence (DNA): TGTGCCAGCAGCCATCCAGGGGGGCCATCCTATGGCTACACCTTC.

The chain has TRBV7-2 and TRBJ1-2; tentative D call: TRBD1 (6 bases). CDR1 is SGHTA and CDR2 is FQGNSA in the germline V gene. With 5 bases removed from V and 5 bases from J, the gap between germline ends came to 12 bases. The CDR3 is 13 residues long. The chain's CDR3 is CASSADRAYGYTF. The CDR3 DNA reads as TGTGCCAGCAGCGCGGACAGAGCGTATGGCTACACCTTC. The full variable domain, with the rest looked up from reference TRBV7-2 and TRBJ1-2, is GAGVSQSPSNKVTEKGKDVELRCDPISGHTALYWYRQSLGQGLEFLIYFQGNSAPDKSGLPSDRFSAERTGGSVSTLTIQRTQQEDSAVYLCASSADRAYGYTFGSGTRLTVV.

This clone has only one observation. This rearrangement joins TRBV28 to TRBJ2-1; 7 bases map to TRBD2. CDR1 and CDR2 from the germline V gene are MDHEN and SYDVKM. Unmatched junction bases numbered 6, after V lost 7 bases and J lost 3 bases. This CDR3 region has 14 residues. CDR3 sequence reads: CASKIQRGYNEQFF. DNA for the CDR3: TGTGCCAGCAAGATCCAGCGGGGCTACAATGAGCAGTTCTTC.

The chain carries TRBV15 and TRBJ1-2; D remains unclear. The CDR3 loop spans 13 amino acids. From germline, CDR1 is LNHNV and CDR2 YYDKDF (reference sequence). Trimming stripped 0 bases from V and 7 bases from J, with 9 bases between. CDR3 region: CATSRESLSGYTF. The CDR3 nucleotides are TGTGCCACCAGCAGAGAAAGTCTCAGTGGCTACACCTTC.

This clone was recorded only once. The chain employs TRBV6-5 and TRBJ1-5, with D possibly TRBD1 on 5 matching bases. Trimming pared 4 bases from V and 5 bases from J, leaving 6 bases between. The CDR3 sequence is 12 residues long. The V gene's germline CDR1 is MNHEY and CDR2 SVGAGI. The CDR3 nucleotides read TGTGCCAGCAGTTCGGGGGATCAGCCCCAGCATTTT. Protein: CASSSGDQPQHF.

A single count supports this clone. This chain joins TRBV6-4 and TRBJ1-1; D may be TRBD1 (6 bases). Trimming stripped 3 bases from V and 7 bases from J, with 15 bases between. Germline CDR1 is MRHNA and CDR2 is SNTAGT. This CDR3 is 14 amino acids long. The CDR3 here is CASSEGASRGEAFF. CDR3 bases: TGTGCCAGCAGTGAGGGCGCGAGCAGGGGTGAAGCTTTCTTT.

This rearrangement joins TRBV7-6 to TRBJ1-6; TRBD1 matches 8 bases. The trim removed 4 bases at V and 6 bases at J, leaving 5 bases unmatched. Germline assignment: CDR1 SGHVS and CDR2 FNYEAQ. The length of the CDR3 is 15 residues. The CDR3 spells CASSSRTGSNSPLHF. The DNA of the CDR3 is TGTGCCAGCAGCTCGCGGACAGGGAGTAATTCACCCCTCCACTTT.

V gene TRBV6-5 combines with J gene TRBJ2-1; TRBD2 might be the D (6 bases). The CDR3 has 15 amino acids. Germline-derived CDR1 and CDR2 are MNHEY and SVGAGI. The V end lost 5 bases, the J end lost 8 bases, and 19 bases lay between the germline ends. The CDR3 here is CASSHLLALLDEQFF. The CDR3 DNA follows: TGTGCCAGCAGTCACCTACTAGCCCTGCTCGATGAGCAGTTCTTC.

J is TRBJ2-2 and V is TRBV28; 13 bases fit TRBD2. The CDR3 has 18 amino acids. Trimming at V came to 0 bases and at J to 1 base, leaving 2 bases not matched to a gene. CDR1 and CDR2 (germline): MDHEN, SYDVKM. This CDR3 is CASSLWGTSGENTGELFF. CDR3 coding DNA: TGTGCCAGCAGTTTATGGGGGACTAGCGGGGAGAACACCGGGGAGCTGTTTTTT.

The chain is built from TRBV30 and TRBJ1-4; TRBD1 agrees at 7 bases. The V segment lost 6 bases and the J segment 8 bases; nucleotides outside the gene matches: 6. CDR3 length: 12 amino acids. Germline V gene data show CDR1 as GTSNPN and CDR2 as SVGIG (reference sequence). The CDR3 protein is CACEGAKEKLFF. DNA of the CDR3: TGTGCCTGTGAGGGGGCCAAAGAAAAACTGTTTTTT. Full variable domain (missing parts from reference TRBV30 and TRBJ1-4): SQTIHQWPATLVQPVGSPLSLECTVEGTSNPNLYWYRQAAGRGLQLLFYSVGIGQISSEVPQNLSASRPQDRQFILSSKKLLLSDSGFYLCACEGAKEKLFFGSGTQLSVL.

CDR3 protein: CASSPNPGGGTEAFF. DNA for the CDR3: TGTGCCAGCAGCCCAAACCCCGGAGGAGGGACTGAAGCTTTCTTT. The chain recombines TRBV7-2 with TRBJ1-1; D not resolved. The germline V and J ends were trimmed by 5 bases and 5 bases, with 18 bases remaining between them. From germline, CDR1 is SGHTA and CDR2 FQGNSA. The CDR3 spans 15 residues. Full variable domain (remainder filled in from reference TRBV7-2 and TRBJ1-1): GAGVSQSPSNKVTEKGKDVELRCDPISGHTALYWYRQSLGQGLEFLIYFQGNSAPDKSGLPSDRFSAERTGGSVSTLTIQRTQQEDSAVYLCASSPNPGGGTEAFFGQGTRLTVV.

J is TRBJ1-5 and V is TRBV6-5, with D perhaps TRBD1 (6 bases). The CDR3 has 15 amino acids. Germline values: CDR1 MNHEY, CDR2 SVGAGI. V shed 8 bases and J shed 0 bases, with 14 bases lying between them. CDR3 nucleotide sequence: TGTGCCAGCTCACTGGGGGGGGCTAGCAATCAGCCCCAGCATTTT. It is translated as CASSLGGASNQPQHF.

This chain links TRBV7-3 with TRBJ2-6; possible D gene TRBD1, 6 bases. V dropped 5 bases and J dropped 0 bases, with 11 bases sitting between them. The CDR3 covers 16 residues. Germline V gene sequence: CDR1 SGHTA, CDR2 FQGTGA. CDR3 in DNA: TGTGCCAGCAGCAGTTCACAGGGCTCTGGGGCCAACGTCCTGACTTTC. This codes for CASSSSQGSGANVLTF.